The text below deals with one T cell receptor (beta chain). Its antigen is currently unknown. This record comes from a study of T cell responses to AZD1222 COVID-19 vaccine. Findings and limits, study-wide: Donors skewed white British and female; clonal diversity was possibly underestimated.

V was shortened by 6 bases and J by 6 bases, with 12 bases between the two germline ends. This CDR3 has 13 residues. The table came from immunoSEQ multiplex PCR; TCRdb's copy has only in-frame clones and leaves some out. This table has around 91,000 clones, approximately 91% appearing once. This receptor was obtained from an adult who received the AZD1222 COVID-19 vaccine. The specimen comprised peripheral blood, sampled 28 days after the second AZD1222 dose. The rearrangement joins TRBV12-3 or TRBV12-4 to TRBJ1-5; D is uncertain. As DNA, the CDR3 is TGTGCCAGCAGCCCTGACCTCTCTCAGCCCCAGCATTTT. Translated: CASSPDLSQPQHF.